This TCR beta chain was obtained from a study of blood T cell repertoires in COVID-19. Study overall: PBMCs, B-cell-depleted T cells, or T cells provided the cDNA or gDNA that made up the material.

In the study's own analysis: Reference gene primer amplification gave estimated nucleated cell counts. Repertoires were generated with immunoSEQ multiplex PCR, while TCRdb's copy carries only in-frame clones and drops some. V, J and clone size derive from that table, while D and trimming were established from the DNA sequence. The sample has 350,000 to 450,000 clones, around 91% seen once. V dropped 0 bases and J dropped 4 bases, with 12 bases sitting between them. CDR1 is SQVTM and CDR2 is ANQGSEA in the germline V gene. This CDR3 comprises 14 residues. This clone was seen once. Sequences were obtained from peripheral blood. The receptor was isolated from a woman in her 40s with COVID-19, enrolled during active disease. The V and J genes are TRBV29-1 and TRBJ1-2; TRBD1 is a possible D gene (6 bases). CDR3 sequence reads: CSVEDSDRRYGYTF. The CDR3 coding sequence is TGCAGCGTTGAAGACTCCGACAGGCGCTATGGCTACACCTTC.